The text below deals with one T cell receptor (beta chain). The antigen is unknown. The entry originates in a study of cytomegalovirus exposure and HLA in healthy donors. Study-wide results and limits: A later analysis found common viral pathogens apparently linked to several of the most significant clusters. Likely technical artifact: a cluster of highly shared sequence variants.

Both 60 Vbeta primers and 13 Jbeta primers went into the PCR. Sequencing used immunoSEQ multiplex PCR; TCRdb keeps in-frame clones, though not all of them. The table has about 150,000 clones, around 80% seen once. CDR1 is SEHNR and CDR2 is FQNEAQ in the germline V gene (reference sequence). The V gene end was trimmed by 4 bases and the J gene end by 8 bases; junction bases not matched to a gene: 9. The CDR3 is 15 amino acids. Specimen: PBMCs. The chain carries TRBV7-9 and TRBJ1-4; TRBD1 aligns across 8 bases. This sequence originates from a man aged 35 to 55 in good health and CMV-seropositive. This CDR3 is CASSSGQGWNEKLFF. The DNA for the CDR3 is TGTGCCAGCAGCTCAGGACAGGGCTGGAACGAAAAACTGTTTTTT.